Listed below are T cell receptor beta chains from one sample, sequenced in a study of regulatory T cells in long-lasting Graves disease. TCRdb ran MiXCR on the multiplex PCR reads and lists one entry per CDR3 protein. This repertoire shows some 560,000 distinct CDR3 sequences, 16% found once; its top ten account for more than 20%. These same records also appear under a second study, on T cells in Graves' hyperthyroidism and ophthalmopathy.

Sample: peripheral blood mononuclear cells (PBMCs), taken at new diagnosis, from a patient treated with antithyroid drugs. The receptor set was obtained from a woman aged 35-60 years with Graves disease. CDR3s include the opening cysteine and the closing phenylalanine or tryptophan. A D gene is named only where the DNA matches it firmly. Not all rows give a size; the values are once, few, many and, for expanded clones, a class.

v_call: TRBV12-3/TRBV12-4
clone_size: many
j_call: TRBJ1-4
d_call: -
cdr3_nt: TGTGCCAGCCGAACCGGGTCTTGGGATGAAAAACTGTTTTTT
cdr3_aa: CASRTGSWDEKLFF

v_call: TRBV2
clone_size: many
j_call: TRBJ2-1
d_call: -
cdr3_nt: TGTGCCAGCAGTGAAGAGGGCTCTTTCTCTGAGCAGTTCTTC
cdr3_aa: CASSEEGSFSEQFF

v_call: TRBV18
clone_size: many
j_call: TRBJ1-2
d_call: -
cdr3_nt: TGTGCCAGCTCACCACCGAAAGGGACCTATGGCTACACCTTC
cdr3_aa: CASSPPKGTYGYTF

v_call: TRBV3-1
clone_size: many
j_call: TRBJ2-7
d_call: -
cdr3_nt: TGTGCCAGCAGCAACACACAGGGCTACGAGCAGTACTTC
cdr3_aa: CASSNTQGYEQYF

v_call: TRBV11-2
clone_size: -
j_call: TRBJ2-6
d_call: -
cdr3_nt: TGTGCCAGCAGCACCCTGTGGAGCAAGCTCTTTGGGGCCAACGTCCTGACTTTC
cdr3_aa: CASSTLWSKLFGANVLTF

v_call: TRBV11-1
clone_size: many
j_call: TRBJ2-7
d_call: -
cdr3_nt: TGTGCCACTGCGTCGGGACACGAGCAGTACTTC
cdr3_aa: CATASGHEQYF

v_call: TRBV20-1
clone_size: few
j_call: TRBJ2-4
d_call: TRBD2
cdr3_nt: TGCAGTGCTACCGGGACTAGCGGGGGCCTGGCCAAAAACATTCAGTACTTC
cdr3_aa: CSATGTSGGLAKNIQYF

v_call: TRBV7-2
clone_size: many
j_call: TRBJ1-5
d_call: -
cdr3_nt: TGTGCCAGCAGCTTAGTACTGAGGGGGACCTTGAGCAATCAGCCCCAGCATTTT
cdr3_aa: CASSLVLRGTLSNQPQHF

v_call: TRBV12-3/TRBV12-4
clone_size: many
j_call: TRBJ2-7
d_call: -
cdr3_nt: TGTGCCAGCAGCTTCGGGACACCTTACGAGCAGTACTTC
cdr3_aa: CASSFGTPYEQYF

v_call: TRBV10-1
clone_size: many
j_call: TRBJ2-1
d_call: -
cdr3_nt: TGCGCCAGCAGTGAGAAAGGGAATGAGCAGTTCTTC
cdr3_aa: CASSEKGNEQFF

v_call: TRBV19
clone_size: few
j_call: TRBJ2-1
d_call: -
cdr3_nt: TGTGCCAGTAGGGGTTCCACCAGCTCCTACAATGAGCAGTTCTTC
cdr3_aa: CASRGSTSSYNEQFF

v_call: TRBV6-1
clone_size: -
j_call: TRBJ1-1
d_call: TRBD1
cdr3_nt: TGTGCCAGCAGTGGGACAGGGAGAGGGGGCACTGAAGCTTTCTTT
cdr3_aa: CASSGTGRGGTEAFF

v_call: TRBV30
clone_size: many
j_call: TRBJ2-5
d_call: TRBD1
cdr3_nt: TGTGCCTGGAGGACAGGGCATGAGACCCAGTACTTC
cdr3_aa: CAWRTGHETQYF

v_call: TRBV5-8
clone_size: few
j_call: TRBJ2-5
d_call: -
cdr3_nt: TGTGCCAGTCTCAGGGAAGAGACCCAGTACTTC
cdr3_aa: CASLREETQYF

v_call: TRBV28
clone_size: many
j_call: TRBJ2-7
d_call: -
cdr3_nt: TGTGCCAGCAGCCCACTCAGGGATACCTACGAGCAGTACTTC
cdr3_aa: CASSPLRDTYEQYF

v_call: TRBV3-1
clone_size: -
j_call: TRBJ2-1
d_call: -
cdr3_nt: TGTGCCAGCAGCCAAGAGTCAGGGCGAGGGGGATACAATGAGCAGTTCTTC
cdr3_aa: CASSQESGRGGYNEQFF

v_call: TRBV12-3/TRBV12-4
clone_size: -
j_call: TRBJ2-1
d_call: -
cdr3_nt: TGTGCCAGCAGTTCCTCCAGCAGCTACAATGAGCAGTTCTTC
cdr3_aa: CASSSSSSYNEQFF

v_call: TRBV6-1
clone_size: many
j_call: TRBJ1-1
d_call: -
cdr3_nt: TGTGCCAGCACCAGTGGAACTGGAGGGAACACTGAAGCTTTCTTT
cdr3_aa: CASTSGTGGNTEAFF

v_call: TRBV18
clone_size: -
j_call: TRBJ2-4
d_call: -
cdr3_nt: TGTGCCAGCTCTGGCCCTAACCTAGCCAAAAACATTCAGTACTTC
cdr3_aa: CASSGPNLAKNIQYF

v_call: TRBV6-1
clone_size: many
j_call: TRBJ2-2
d_call: TRBD2
cdr3_nt: TGTGCCACCTGGACTAGTAGGACCGGGGAGCTGTTTTTT
cdr3_aa: CATWTSRTGELFF

v_call: TRBV19
clone_size: -
j_call: TRBJ1-2
d_call: -
cdr3_nt: TGTGCCAGTAGTGGAACAGCGGCTAACTATGGCTACACCTTC
cdr3_aa: CASSGTAANYGYTF

v_call: TRBV5-1
clone_size: few
j_call: TRBJ2-5
d_call: TRBD1
cdr3_nt: TGCGCCAGCAGCTTGACAGGGGTGGGGGAGACCCAGTACTTC
cdr3_aa: CASSLTGVGETQYF

v_call: TRBV6-5
clone_size: -
j_call: TRBJ2-7
d_call: -
cdr3_nt: TGTGCCAGCAGTTACTCGAATCGGGGGCTGGACGAGCAGTACTTC
cdr3_aa: CASSYSNRGLDEQYF